One and the same sample provided the 5 T cell receptor beta chains below, sequenced in a study of CD8+ T cells in alopecia areata. cDNA serving as the sequencing template came from extracted, reverse transcribed RNA. Produced via immunoSEQ multiplex PCR; TCRdb's table is partial and in-frame only. Of roughly 100,000 clones in the sample, approximately 90% were seen once. Described treatment: oral pan-JAK inhibitor, 5-10 mg twice daily. The sequencing here drew on CD8+ T cells sorted from blood, taken at approximately week 30, from a patient treated with tofacitinib. Receptors originate from a human donor with alopecia areata.

This chain connects TRBV7-3 to TRBJ2-5, with 7 bases that match TRBD2. The CDR3 sequence is 15 residues long. Per the germline V gene, CDR1 is SGHTA and CDR2 is FQGTGA. J lost 3 bases, V lost 5 bases, and 9 bases had no gene match. The CDR3 region has the DNA TGTGCCAGCAGCCCCCGGACGGGGGGTAAAGAGACCCAGTACTTC. This gives the protein CASSPRTGGKETQYF.

This clone has more than one count but fewer than ten. The chain couples TRBV7-9 to TRBJ2-1; D is ambiguous. Germline CDR1 SEHNR, CDR2 FQNEAQ (reference sequence). With 4 bases removed from V and 7 bases from J, the gap between germline ends came to 17 bases. The CDR3 is 15 residues long. CDR3 bases: TGTGCCAGCAGCTCCCGGGCCTCGCCCCGAAATGAGCAGTTCTTC. Protein product: CASSSRASPRNEQFF.

The V gene is TRBV27, the J gene TRBJ2-3; maybe TRBD1 (5 bases). Per the germline V gene, CDR1 is MNHEY and CDR2 is SMNVEV (reference sequence). This CDR3 is 15 amino acids long. Trimming pared 3 bases from V and 6 bases from J, leaving 16 bases between. The CDR3 here is CASSLTGWGWDTQYF. CDR3 nucleotides: TGTGCCAGCAGTTTGACTGGGTGGGGCTGGGATACGCAGTATTTT.

The V and J genes are TRBV7-8 and TRBJ2-2; D unclear. This CDR3 comprises 13 residues. V dropped 3 bases and J dropped 9 bases, with 11 bases sitting between them. CDR1 is SGHVS, CDR2 FQNEAQ, per germline. CDR3 nucleotide sequence: TGTGCCAGCAGCTTCCTCGGCTTGCGGGAGCTGTTTTTT. Translation: CASSFLGLRELFF.

This rearrangement joins TRBV27 to TRBJ2-7; either TRBD1 or TRBD2 may supply D (5 bases each). Trimming shortened V by 2 bases and J by 5 bases, and 13 bases separated the two germline ends. Germline V gives CDR1 MNHEY, CDR2 SMNVEV (reference sequence). The CDR3 has 14 residues. CDR3 loop: CASSLGRDLNEQYF. In DNA, the CDR3 is TGTGCCAGCAGTTTAGGCAGGGACCTGAACGAGCAGTACTTC.